This passage covers 16 T cell receptor beta chains from one sample sequenced in a study of blood T cell repertoires in COVID-19. Generated by immunoSEQ multiplex PCR, the TCRdb table keeps only in-frame clones and is missing some. Of over 200,000 clones in the sample, roughly 84% were seen once. Sequencing used peripheral blood. The source of these receptors is a man aged 45-60 years with active or convalescent COVID-19.

This chain links TRBV4-1 with TRBJ1-4; a possible D gene is TRBD1 (5 bases). Looked up from germline, CDR1 is MGHRA and CDR2 is YSYEKL. The CDR3 spans 14 residues. Deletions cut 4 bases from V and 8 bases from J, with 14 bases between. The CDR3 sequence is CASSPEGREEKLFF. The DNA for the CDR3 is TGCGCCAGCAGCCCGGAGGGGCGGGAAGAAAAACTGTTTTTT.

The gene calls are TRBV7-9 and TRBJ1-1, with 8 bases aligning to TRBD1. This CDR3 comprises 15 residues. V was clipped by 4 bases and J by 5 bases; unmatched bases: 9. Germline CDR1 is SEHNR and CDR2 is FQNEAQ (reference sequence). CDR3 in DNA: TGTGCCAGCAGCTCGGACAGGGCTGTGTATACTGAAGCTTTCTTT. Translating gives CASSSDRAVYTEAFF.

This clone was seen a single time. V usage is TRBV9 and J usage is TRBJ1-1; no clear D. Trimming cost V 0 bases and J 1 base, with 7 bases left between them. The V gene's germline CDR1 is SGDLS and CDR2 YYNGEE. This CDR3 is 14 amino acids long. CDR3 bases: TGTGCCAGCAGCGTAGGGAACAGGAACACTGAAGCTTTCTTT. Its protein is CASSVGNRNTEAFF. Variable domain in full (rest from reference TRBV9 and TRBJ1-1): DSGVTQTPKHLITATGQRVTLRCSPRSGDLSVYWYQQSLDQGLQFLIQYYNGEERAKGNILERFSAQQFPDLHSELNLSSLELGDSALYFCASSVGNRNTEAFFGQGTRLTVV.

The genes are TRBV6-2 or TRBV6-3 and TRBJ1-1; tentatively, D is TRBD1 (6 bases). The CDR3 length is 13 residues. Per the germline V gene, CDR1 is MNHEY and CDR2 is SVGEGT. V dropped 2 bases and J dropped 7 bases, with 11 bases sitting between them. The CDR3 is CASSYQGQLEAFF. Here the CDR3 DNA reads TGTGCCAGCAGTTACCAAGGACAGCTTGAAGCTTTCTTT.

The V and J genes are TRBV19 and TRBJ1-2, with 7 bases that match TRBD1. Germline V lookup: CDR1 LNHDA, CDR2 SQIVND (reference sequence). There are 13 residues in the CDR3. With V trimmed by 11 bases and J by 3 bases, 9 bases remained unmatched. The CDR3 loop reads CAAWEGGYYGYTF. CDR3 DNA sequence: TGTGCCGCATGGGAAGGGGGCTACTATGGCTACACCTTC.

This clone was recorded once. This chain connects TRBV6-6 to TRBJ2-7; 8 nucleotides line up with TRBD1. CDR3 length: 15 amino acids. The V segment lost 7 bases and the J segment 3 bases; nucleotides outside the gene matches: 11. Germline CDR1 reads MNHNY; CDR2 reads SVGAGI (reference sequence). The CDR3: CASTRGQGNLYEQYF. DNA of the CDR3: TGTGCCAGCACCCGAGGACAGGGTAACCTCTACGAGCAGTACTTC.

This clone was detected only a few times. This chain uses TRBV5-1 with TRBJ1-1; 10 bases are a match to TRBD1. Germline CDR1 reads SGHRS; CDR2 reads YFSETQ. The trim removed 4 bases at V and 4 bases at J, leaving 4 bases unmatched. CDR3 size: 14 residues. As DNA, the CDR3 is TGCGCCAGCAGCCCGACAGGGGGCAGCACTGAAGCTTTCTTT. Translated, it gives CASSPTGGSTEAFF.

The chain has TRBV9 and TRBJ1-2, with unresolved D. The V end was cut by 0 bases, the J end by 4 bases, with 16 bases between. The CDR3 runs 16 residues. The germline gives CDR1 SGDLS, CDR2 YYNGEE. The CDR3 is CASSVGRDTLSYGYTF. CDR3 sequence (DNA): TGTGCCAGCAGCGTAGGTCGCGACACGTTGTCCTATGGCTACACCTTC. The full variable domain, its missing parts supplied by reference TRBV9 and TRBJ1-2, is DSGVTQTPKHLITATGQRVTLRCSPRSGDLSVYWYQQSLDQGLQFLIQYYNGEERAKGNILERFSAQQFPDLHSELNLSSLELGDSALYFCASSVGRDTLSYGYTFGSGTRLTVV.

V gene TRBV5-1 combines with J gene TRBJ2-5, with D tentatively TRBD1 (6 bases). From germline, CDR1 is SGHRS and CDR2 YFSETQ. The CDR3 is 15 residues long. V lost 5 bases to trimming and J lost 2 bases, with 16 bases between them. DNA of the CDR3: TGCGCCAGCAGAGGCGTCGGACAGTTACAAGAGACCCAGTACTTC. Its protein is CASRGVGQLQETQYF.

This clone was counted many times. J is TRBJ2-3 and V is TRBV7-9; D perhaps matches TRBD2 (5 bases). Between the trimmed V and J ends, which lost 5 bases and 2 bases, there was a span of 14 bases. Per germline, CDR1 SEHNR and CDR2 FQNEAQ (reference sequence). The CDR3 has 15 amino acids. The CDR3 DNA reads as TGTGCCAGCAGCCCAAAGCGGCGTACCACAGATACGCAGTATTTT. Amino acids: CASSPKRRTTDTQYF.

This clone was counted a single time. The chain links TRBV5-1 to TRBJ1-1; D unresolved. Germline V CDR1 and CDR2: SGHRS, YFSETQ. Trimming took off 3 bases at V and 11 bases at J, with 23 bases between the two ends. The CDR3 spans 15 residues. The CDR3 spells CASSSGRGLEREAFF. CDR3 DNA: TGCGCCAGCAGCTCTGGACGGGGTCTGGAGAGGGAGGCTTTCTTT.

This sequence joins TRBV13 and TRBJ1-1, with 10 bases identical to TRBD1. This CDR3 has 15 residues. V lost 4 bases and J lost 4; bases outside the gene matches: 6. Germline assignment: CDR1 PRHDT and CDR2 FYEKMQ (reference sequence). This CDR3 is CASSWDRGGSTEAFF. The CDR3 nucleotides are TGTGCCAGCAGCTGGGACAGGGGAGGGAGCACTGAAGCTTTCTTT.

V usage is TRBV12-3 or TRBV12-4 and J usage is TRBJ2-3; D gene uncertain. The CDR3 totals 13 residues. Trimming pared 3 bases from V and 4 bases from J, leaving 8 bases between. CDR3 sequence reads: CASSFGIPDTQYF. CDR3 nucleotide sequence: TGTGCCAGCAGTTTCGGTATCCCAGATACGCAGTATTTT.

The DNA for the CDR3 is TGTGCCAGCAGTAAAGAGGATGAGCAGTTCTTC. Translated, it gives CASSKEDEQFF. The genes are TRBV6-6 and TRBJ2-1; D gene ambiguous. The CDR3 runs 11 residues. Trimming pared 5 bases from V and 8 bases from J, leaving 7 bases between. CDR1 is MNHNY, CDR2 SVGAGI, per germline (reference sequence).

This chain links TRBV7-2 with TRBJ1-3; a possible D gene is TRBD1 (6 bases). V was shortened by 5 bases and J by 0 bases, with 14 bases between the two germline ends. Germline CDR1 and CDR2: SGHTA and FQGNSA. This CDR3 comprises 16 residues. The CDR3 loop is CASSTLGGNSGNTIYF. CDR3 sequence (DNA): TGTGCCAGCAGCACCTTAGGGGGAAACTCTGGAAACACCATATATTTT. The whole variable domain, filled in from reference TRBV7-2 and TRBJ1-3, reads GAGVSQSPSNKVTEKGKDVELRCDPISGHTALYWYRQSLGQGLEFLIYFQGNSAPDKSGLPSDRFSAERTGGSVSTLTIQRTQQEDSAVYLCASSTLGGNSGNTIYFGEGSWLTVV.

V and J are TRBV29-1 and TRBJ1-6; weak D call: TRBD1 (5 bases). The CDR3 is 16 amino acids. The V and J ends lost 6 bases and 1 base respectively, with 16 bases between them. Germline V lookup: CDR1 SQVTM, CDR2 ANQGSEA. CDR3: CSVPGVGGSYNSPLHF. CDR3 in DNA: TGCAGCGTCCCGGGGGTTGGTGGTTCCTATAATTCACCCCTCCACTTT.